This TCR beta chain is drawn from a study of PD-1 blockade in classical Hodgkin lymphoma. As for the study in general: A 3 mg/kg intravenous dose of nivolumab was received by patients every 2 weeks. Study-wide points: Complete responders had baseline diversity similar to newly diagnosed patients.

Only in-frame clones appear in the TCRdb table, and some are missing; sequencing was by immunoSEQ multiplex PCR. Of 30,000 to 40,000 clones in the sample, more than 80% were seen once. After removal of 5 bases from V and 2 bases from J, the junction contained 7 bases not matched to a gene. The CDR3 length is 15 residues. CDR1 MNHEY and CDR2 SMNVEV come from the germline V gene (reference sequence). About this clone: What it binds is not known.

No patient escaped relapse after autologous stem cell transplantation, and brentuximab vedotin exposure varied. CD4+ T cells were purified from thawed PBMCs by magnetic negative selection. Best outcomes ranged across complete response, partial response and progressive disease. Sequenced material: CD4+ T cells from blood, taken at baseline. The chain has TRBV27 and TRBJ2-7, with 9 bases identical to TRBD1. The sequence was collected from a human donor with classical Hodgkin lymphoma. CDR3 sequence reads: CASSPWTGVAYEQYF. CDR3 nucleotides: TGTGCCAGCAGTCCCTGGACAGGGGTTGCCTACGAGCAGTACTTC.